This T cell receptor (beta chain) was sequenced during a study of blood T cell repertoires in COVID-19. The wider study: The United States, Italy and Spain were the sources of the acute and convalescent COVID-19 samples. T cells, B-cell-depleted T cells, or PBMCs provided the cDNA or gDNA that served as material.

TCRdb's table, derived via immunoSEQ multiplex PCR, lists solely in-frame clones and lacks some. This table holds 200,000 to 300,000 clones, about 91% found once. Looked up from germline, CDR1 is KGHDR and CDR2 is SFDVKD. V was cut by 3 bases and J by 7 bases, with 17 bases left in between. The CDR3 length is 15 residues. Seattle's enrolled individuals joined amid active infection and were then monitored longitudinally. The chain links TRBV24-1 to TRBJ2-5; maybe TRBD2 (6 bases). Source material: peripheral blood. The receptor was isolated from a woman aged 25 to 39 with COVID-19, enrolled during active disease. Written as DNA, the CDR3 is TGTGCCACCAGTGATAGGACTACCCCCTCGGGGACCCAGTACTTC. Amino acid sequence: CATSDRTTPSGTQYF.